This T cell receptor (beta chain) came from a study of memory CD4+ T cells and cytomegalovirus serostatus. Single viable CD3+CD4+CD8-CD45RO+ cells were sorted as the memory CD4+ T cells. CMV serostatus came from serum IgG against pp150, pp28, p38, p52. Positive selection with CD4 microbeads enriched total CD4+ T cells. The CDR3 length is 14 residues. V was pared by 6 bases and J by 4 bases, with 12 bases between. Germline loops: CDR1 SNHLY, CDR2 FYNNEI. Sequencing was performed with immunoSEQ multiplex PCR; in TCRdb, only in-frame clones are kept and a portion is missing. This sample has about 39,000 clones, with around 79% found just once.

The source material was memory CD4+ T cells from blood. This receptor was identified in an adult in good health and CMV-seronegative. The gene calls are TRBV2 and TRBJ1-4, with D possibly matching TRBD1 (6 bases). As DNA, the CDR3 is TGTGCCAGCAGGGAAACAGGGCTTAATGAAAAACTGTTTTTT. This codes for CASRETGLNEKLFF.